The source of this T cell receptor (beta chain) is a study of blood T cell repertoires in COVID-19. The table came from immunoSEQ multiplex PCR; TCRdb's copy has only in-frame clones and leaves some out. Of a few hundred thousand clones listed, over 75% are singletons. Trimming took off 4 bases at V and 3 bases at J, with 10 bases between the two ends. The CDR3 loop spans 13 amino acids. Per the germline V gene, CDR1 is LNHDA and CDR2 is SQIVND (reference sequence). This clonotype was obtained from a woman in her fifties or sixties who had recovered from COVID-19. The chain carries TRBV19 and TRBJ2-7; D uncertain. The sequenced material came from peripheral blood. Here the CDR3 reads CASSRTTSYEQYF. In DNA form, the CDR3 reads TGTGCCAGTAGTAGAACGACAAGCTACGAGCAGTACTTC.